This note documents a single T cell receptor beta chain sequence. Its antigen remains unknown. Germline V gives CDR1 MDHEN, CDR2 SYDVKM. The junction had 14 bases not matched to a gene; V was cut back by 5 bases and J by 7 bases. The CDR3 has 17 residues. Replicate PCRs run on unsorted PBMC used around 330 ng DNA, which was about 30,000 T cell genomes. TCRdb's table, derived via immunoSEQ multiplex PCR, lists solely in-frame clones and lacks some. Here the sample spans a few hundred thousand clones, roughly 79% being singletons. This specimen comes from a study of shared clonotypes between healthy human individuals. The overall study: In total, the donors were a couple of women and a few men aged 18 to 49.

Findings of the study overall: Clonotype sharing across donors was expected to vary with sequencing depth.

The chain links TRBV28 to TRBJ2-2, with TRBD2 matching 9 bases. This clonotype originated in a woman aged 40 to 50 in good health. Some clones in this sample may be carry-over from other donors' samples. The sequencing sample was made of PBMCs. The CDR3 DNA follows: TGTGCCAGCAGTCCCCGCCCTGCGGGAGGGTTTAGCGGGGAGCTGTTTTTT. This encodes CASSPRPAGGFSGELFF.